This passage covers 28 T cell receptor beta chains from one sample sequenced in a study of T-cell reconstitution after alpha-beta-depleted transplantation in children (dated by TCRdb to the mid-2010s). The library was produced with PCR. The sequencer was an Illumina HiSeq 2500. TCR library preparation used molecular barcoding, with unique molecular identifiers applied to normalize quantification of the TCRbeta repertoire. TCRdb handled the public reads itself, with Q25 trimming in fastp and clone calling in MiXCR, and kept productive beta chains. CDR3 protein duplicates are merged, each entry listing the most common genes and DNA. Present in this sample are about 360,000 distinct CDR3 sequences, approximately 12% of which were seen just once. Around 4.5% of the sample is in the top ten clones. Material: PBMCs, obtained from the stem cell graft. The receptors were sampled from a human donor who donated a stem cell graft to a child with Fanconi anemia.

This clonotype was counted only a few times. The chain links TRBV7-2 to TRBJ2-1; D is uncertain. CDR1 is SGHTA, CDR2 FQGNSA, per germline. Trimming shortened V by 0 bases and J by 5 bases, and 11 bases separated the two germline ends. The CDR3 extends over 15 amino acids. The CDR3 sequence is CASSLAAGSHNEQFF. CDR3 DNA sequence: TGTGCCAGCAGCTTAGCCGCCGGGTCCCACAATGAGCAGTTCTTC.

This clonotype has more than one count but fewer than ten. The chain links TRBV7-8 to TRBJ1-3; no clear D gene. The ends were cut back, 5 bases at V and 0 bases at J, with 23 bases in the middle. CDR1 and CDR2 (germline): SGHVS, FQNEAQ. The CDR3 has 19 residues. CDR3 in amino acids: CASSATATGGLSSGNTIYF. DNA for the CDR3: TGTGCCAGCAGCGCAACGGCTACCGGAGGATTAAGCTCTGGAAACACCATATATTTT.

This clonotype turned up a few times. The chain is built from TRBV28 and TRBJ2-7, with D tentatively TRBD1 (5 bases). Germline V gene data show CDR1 as MDHEN and CDR2 as SYDVKM. There are 13 residues in the CDR3. The V gene lost 7 bases and the J gene lost 0 bases, with 10 bases spanning the gap. The CDR3 DNA reads TGTGCCAGCAAGGACATTAACTCCTACGAGCAGTACGTC. It translates to CASKDINSYEQYV.

This clonotype was detected only a few times. The rearrangement uses TRBV30 and TRBJ1-1; D unresolved. This CDR3 has 13 amino acids. From germline, CDR1 is GTSNPN and CDR2 SVGIG (reference sequence). Trimming left V 0 bases short and J 1 base short, with 6 bases between. The chain's CDR3 is CAWSVAGNTEAFF. CDR3 bases: TGTGCCTGGAGTGTAGCGGGGAACACTGAAGCTTTCTTT. Based on the CDR3 plus reference TRBV30 and TRBJ1-1, the full variable domain is SQTIHQWPATLVQPVGSPLSLECTVEGTSNPNLYWYRQAAGRGLQLLFYSVGIGQISSEVPQNLSASRPQDRQFILSSKKLLLSDSGFYLCAWSVAGNTEAFFGQGTRLTVV.

Here the CDR3 reads CASYYRDEQFF. CDR3 bases: TGTGCCTCCTATTACCGCGATGAGCAGTTCTTC. V is TRBV6-2 or TRBV6-3 and J is TRBJ2-1; D is undetermined. With 11 bases removed from V and 8 bases from J, the gap between germline ends came to 13 bases. CDR3 length: 11 amino acids. Looked up from germline, CDR1 is MNHEY and CDR2 is SVGEGT.

The chain is built from TRBV29-1 and TRBJ1-2; the match to TRBD1 covers 7 bases. Trimming removed 6 bases from V and 0 bases from J; junction bases left unmatched: 7. The CDR3 has 14 amino acids. CDR1 is SQVTM and CDR2 is ANQGSEA in the germline V gene. The CDR3 reads CSVSTGNTNYGYTF. The CDR3 bases are TGCAGCGTGTCGACAGGGAATACTAACTATGGCTACACCTTC.

This chain joins TRBV27 and TRBJ2-7, with TRBD1 as a possible D gene (6 bases). Trimming cost V 0 bases and J 3 bases, with 15 bases left between them. This CDR3 has 16 residues. The germline CDR1 and CDR2 sequences are MNHEY and SMNVEV (reference sequence). The chain's CDR3 is CASSLSWSGQNYEQYF. The CDR3 region has the DNA TGTGCCAGCAGTTTATCCTGGTCCGGACAGAACTACGAGCAGTACTTC.

This clonotype was observed many times. The CDR3 DNA is TGTGCCAGCCAGACTAGCGGGGGGGCCGGGGAGCTGTTTTTT. Translating gives CASQTSGGAGELFF. The V call is TRBV9, the J call TRBJ2-2; 14 bases are shared with TRBD2. Germline V gives CDR1 SGDLS, CDR2 YYNGEE. Trimming at V came to 7 bases and at J to 6 bases, leaving 2 bases not matched to a gene. The CDR3 spans 14 residues.

There are a few counts of this clonotype. The rearrangement joins TRBV7-2 to TRBJ2-1; perhaps TRBD1 as D (5 bases). Trimming pared 2 bases from V and 8 bases from J, leaving 19 bases between. Germline V lookup: CDR1 SGHTA, CDR2 FQGNSA. The CDR3 is made up of 16 amino acids. The chain's CDR3 is CASSLSRVGVIDEQFF. CDR3 bases: TGTGCCAGCAGCTTAAGCAGGGTTGGGGTCATTGATGAGCAGTTCTTC.

This clonotype was observed at least ten times. The chain employs TRBV20-1 and TRBJ2-1; D is uncertain. The ends were cut back, 3 bases at V and 7 bases at J, with 10 bases in the middle. The CDR3 is made up of 12 amino acids. The germline V gene encodes CDR1 DFQATT and CDR2 SNEGSKA (reference sequence). Here the CDR3 reads CSASLRWNEQFF. CDR3 coding DNA: TGCAGTGCTAGCTTAAGGTGGAATGAGCAGTTCTTC.

The rearrangement links TRBV20-1 to TRBJ1-2; D is possibly TRBD1 (6 bases). The CDR3 contains 17 residues. The V gene's germline CDR1 is DFQATT and CDR2 SNEGSKA (reference sequence). The V end was cut by 0 bases, the J end by 5 bases, with 22 bases between. CDR3 amino acids: CSARDSVVAGASYGYTF. The CDR3 DNA is TGCAGTGCTAGAGATTCCGTGGTTGCAGGGGCGTCATATGGCTACACCTTC.

J is TRBJ2-2 and V is TRBV9; D is undetermined. V dropped 0 bases and J dropped 1 base, with 4 bases sitting between them. This CDR3 comprises 14 residues. Germline loops: CDR1 SGDLS, CDR2 YYNGEE. Written as DNA, the CDR3 is TGTGCCAGCAGCGTAGCGCAGAACACCGGGGAGCTGTTTTTT. The encoded protein is CASSVAQNTGELFF.

This chain joins TRBV3-1 and TRBJ2-7; D is unresolved. The CDR3 extends over 11 amino acids. Trimming removed 3 bases at V and 3 bases at J, with 3 bases between. Per germline, CDR1 LGHDT and CDR2 YNNKEL (reference sequence). Here the CDR3 DNA reads TGTGCCAGCAGCCACGTCTACGAGCAGTACTTC. This encodes CASSHVYEQYF.

This clonotype was observed many times. The chain carries TRBV7-2 and TRBJ2-3; possibly TRBD1 or TRBD2 for D (5 bases each). Per germline, CDR1 SGHTA and CDR2 FQGNSA. V lost 1 base to trimming and J lost 5 bases, with 10 bases between them. The CDR3 runs to 14 residues. CDR3 protein: CASSLGTRGDTQYF. The CDR3, as DNA: TGTGCCAGCAGCTTAGGGACACGGGGAGATACGCAGTATTTT.

V usage is TRBV20-1 and J usage is TRBJ1-5, with D perhaps matching TRBD1 (6 bases). Trimming shortened V by 5 bases and J by 0 bases, and 14 bases separated the two germline ends. Germline CDR1 is DFQATT and CDR2 is SNEGSKA (reference sequence). The length of the CDR3 is 15 residues. The CDR3 DNA follows: TGCAGTGCTTTTCTCCCACAGGGTAGCAATCAGCCCCAGCATTTT. As protein: CSAFLPQGSNQPQHF.

This clonotype has a handful of counts. This chain links TRBV7-2 with TRBJ1-2; 7 positions agree with TRBD1. Germline values: CDR1 SGHTA, CDR2 FQGNSA. The junction had 14 bases not matched to a gene; V was cut back by 8 bases and J by 8 bases. The CDR3 loop spans 14 amino acids. The CDR3: CASSRTGFLMGYTF. The DNA for the CDR3 is TGTGCCAGCTCCCGGACAGGATTCTTGATGGGCTACACCTTC.

This clonotype was observed at least ten times. The chain couples TRBV7-9 to TRBJ1-6; D not resolved. The CDR3 covers 14 residues. Trimming removed 1 base from V and 9 bases from J, with 10 bases in between. Germline CDR1 reads SEHNR; CDR2 reads FQNEAQ (reference sequence). The CDR3 nucleotides read TGTGCCAGCAGCTTAGTCGGGTATGGTTCACCCCTCCACTTT. Protein sequence: CASSLVGYGSPLHF. The variable domain in full, with the rest retrieved from reference TRBV7-9 and TRBJ1-6, is DTGVSQNPRHKITKRGQNVTFRCDPISEHNRLYWYRQTLGQGPEFLTYFQNEAQLEKSRLLSDRFSAERPKGSFSTLEIQRTEQGDSAMYLCASSLVGYGSPLHFGNGTRLTVT.

This clonotype was counted a few times. The chain has TRBV6-1 and TRBJ1-5, with D unresolved. Germline V gives CDR1 MNHNS, CDR2 SASEGT. The CDR3 has 14 amino acids. With 5 bases removed from V and 6 bases from J, the gap between germline ends came to 14 bases. The CDR3, as DNA: TGTGCCAGCAGTAAGGAGGAGGGTCGTCAGCCCCAGCATTTT. Translation gives CASSKEEGRQPQHF.

This clonotype was counted only a few times. The chain is built from TRBV4-3 and TRBJ2-5, with TRBD2 as a possible D gene (6 bases). In germline, CDR1 is LGHNA, CDR2 YSLEER. Trimming took off 0 bases at V and 1 base at J, with 9 bases between the two ends. The length of the CDR3 is 15 residues. The CDR3: CASSQDRDSQETQYF. The CDR3 region has the DNA TGCGCCAGCAGCCAAGACCGGGACTCCCAAGAGACCCAGTACTTC.

This clonotype has just a few counts. The genes are TRBV6-5 and TRBJ1-5; D is undetermined. Trimming shortened V by 0 bases and J by 0 bases, and 3 bases separated the two germline ends. The CDR3 covers 14 residues. Germline V gene data show CDR1 as MNHEY and CDR2 as SVGAGI. The CDR3 is CASSYSNSNQPQHF. The CDR3 DNA follows: TGTGCCAGCAGTTACTCGAATAGCAATCAGCCCCAGCATTTT.

In this sample, this clonotype turned up a few times. The chain carries TRBV20-1 and TRBJ2-3, with TRBD2 as a possible D gene (5 bases). The CDR3 contains 17 residues. The germline gives CDR1 DFQATT, CDR2 SNEGSKA (reference sequence). Trimming took off 0 bases at V and 1 base at J, with 17 bases between the two ends. The DNA of the CDR3 is TGCAGTGCTAGAGACCGGGTAGGGAAGGGAGGCACAGATACGCAGTATTTT. It is translated as CSARDRVGKGGTDTQYF.

In this sample, this clonotype turned up a few times. CDR3 amino acids: CASSSGSVYTEAFF. CDR3 nucleotides: TGTGCCAGCAGTTCGGGTTCTGTTTACACTGAAGCTTTCTTT. This chain uses TRBV12-3 or TRBV12-4 with TRBJ1-1; D remains ambiguous. Trimming cost V 4 bases and J 3 bases, with 12 bases left between them. CDR3 length: 14 residues.

This chain connects TRBV27 to TRBJ2-7; D may match TRBD1 or TRBD2 (5 bases each). The CDR3 spans 14 residues. The V end lost 6 bases, the J end lost 3 bases, and 15 bases lay between the germline ends. Germline CDR1 MNHEY, CDR2 SMNVEV (reference sequence). The CDR3 bases are TGTGCCAGCAGCCTGGGACCGAACCTCTACGAGCAGTACTTC. Its translation: CASSLGPNLYEQYF.

In its sample, this clonotype was seen a few times. The rearrangement links TRBV7-2 to TRBJ2-5; D not resolved. V lost 3 bases and J lost 7, with 12 bases in between. The CDR3 covers 13 residues. CDR1 and CDR2 (germline): SGHTA, FQGNSA. CDR3 loop: CASSLDKITTQYF. In DNA form, the CDR3 reads TGTGCCAGCAGCTTGGATAAAATTACGACCCAGTACTTC.

Ten or more counts support this clonotype. This chain connects TRBV21-1 to TRBJ1-6; TRBD1, the table's D call, lacks a check against the DNA. TRBV21-1 is given as a pseudogene. The CDR3 is 18 amino acids. DNA for the CDR3: TGTGCCAGCAGCAAAAATATCCAGGGGCCAAATTATAATTCACCCCTCCACTTT. This translates into CASSKNIQGPNYNSPLHF.

This clonotype appeared many times. CDR3 nucleotide sequence: TGTGCCAGCAGCCTGGCCCTTAGCGGGGGGGCAACCCGCACAGATACGCAGTATTTT. It encodes CASSLALSGGATRTDTQYF. The rearrangement joins TRBV5-4 to TRBJ2-3; 11 bases match TRBD2. The CDR3 runs to 19 residues. With 4 bases clipped from V and 1 base from J, the junction kept 14 bases outside the gene matches. From germline, CDR1 is SGHNT and CDR2 YYREEE (reference sequence).

This clonotype has at least ten counts. J is TRBJ1-1 and V is TRBV4-2; no reliable D call. Looked up from germline, CDR1 is LGHNA and CDR2 is YNFKEQ. This CDR3 has 11 amino acids. Trimming took 0 bases from V and 6 from J, leaving 2 bases between them. Written as DNA, the CDR3 is TGTGCCAGCAGCCAAGACGCTGAAGCTTTCTTT. As protein: CASSQDAEAFF.

The J gene is TRBJ2-7, the V gene TRBV12-3 or TRBV12-4; D is possibly TRBD2 (6 bases). V shed 6 bases and J shed 0 bases, with 9 bases lying between them. The CDR3 is 13 residues long. CDR3 amino acids: CASSVGSSYEQYV. CDR3 sequence (DNA): TGTGCCAGCAGCGTCGGGAGCTCCTACGAGCAGTACGTC.